This T cell receptor beta chain was identified during a study of Graves' ophthalmopathy and Graves' hyperthyroidism. The authors amplified TCR beta CDR3 regions, and they did so from RNA transcripts for repertoire sequencing. Investigators did first-round RT-PCR with HTBI primers, then second-round multiplex PCR. TCRdb independently ran MiXCR on the multiplex PCR reads; one entry per CDR3 protein. Here the sample spans 200,000 to 250,000 distinct CDR3 sequences, 20% to 25% being singletons. From germline, CDR1 is SQVTM and CDR2 ANQGSEA. The CDR3 has 14 amino acids. V lost 7 bases and J lost 0; bases outside the gene matches: 8. The authors isolated PBMCs from 8 to 10 ml of fresh peripheral blood. This clonotype appeared many times.

The receptor was derived from a woman aged 45-65 years with Graves' ophthalmopathy. The sequencing input was peripheral blood. This rearrangement joins TRBV29-1 to TRBJ2-5; TRBD2 matches 7 bases. The CDR3 region is CSATLAEYQETQYF. In DNA form, the CDR3 reads TGCAGCGCAACCCTAGCGGAGTACCAAGAGACCCAGTACTTC. The full variable domain, with the rest looked up from reference TRBV29-1 and TRBJ2-5, is SAVISQKPSRDICQRGTSLTIQCQVDSQVTMMFWYRQQPGQSLTLIATANQGSEATYESGFVIDKFPISRPNLTFSTLTVSNMSPEDSSIYLCSATLAEYQETQYFGPGTRLLVL.